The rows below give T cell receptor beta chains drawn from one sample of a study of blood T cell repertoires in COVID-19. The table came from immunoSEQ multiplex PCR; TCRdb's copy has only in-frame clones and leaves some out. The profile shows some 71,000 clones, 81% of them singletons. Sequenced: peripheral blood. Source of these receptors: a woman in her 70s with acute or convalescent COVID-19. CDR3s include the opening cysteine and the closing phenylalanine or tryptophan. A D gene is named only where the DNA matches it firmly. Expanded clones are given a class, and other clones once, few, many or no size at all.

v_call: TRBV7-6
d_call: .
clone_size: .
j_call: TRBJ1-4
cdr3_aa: CASSSQGHDDEKLFF
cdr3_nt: TGTGCCAGCAGCTCCCAAGGACACGATGATGAAAAACTGTTTTTT

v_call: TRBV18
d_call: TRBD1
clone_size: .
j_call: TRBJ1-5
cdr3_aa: CASSPGTGNNQPQHF
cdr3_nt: TGTGCCAGCTCACCGGGGACAGGTAACAATCAGCCCCAGCATTTT

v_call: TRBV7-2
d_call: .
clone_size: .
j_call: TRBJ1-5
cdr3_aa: CASSQGLDQPQHF
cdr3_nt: TGTGCCAGCAGCCAGGGTTTGGATCAGCCCCAGCATTTT

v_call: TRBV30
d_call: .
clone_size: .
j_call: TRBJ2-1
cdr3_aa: CAWSINYNEQFF
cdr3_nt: TGTGCCTGGAGTATCAACTACAATGAGCAGTTCTTC

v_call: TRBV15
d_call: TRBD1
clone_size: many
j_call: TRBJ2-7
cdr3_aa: CATSRGGVQQYF
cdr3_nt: TGTGCCACCAGCCGAGGGGGCGTACAGCAGTACTTC

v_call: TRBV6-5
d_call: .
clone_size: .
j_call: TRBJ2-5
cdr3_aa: CASSLSGAETQYF
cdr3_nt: TGTGCCAGCAGCCTCAGCGGTGCAGAGACCCAGTACTTC

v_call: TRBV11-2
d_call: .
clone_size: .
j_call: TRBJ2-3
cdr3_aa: CASNAGRSDTQYF
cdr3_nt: TGTGCCAGCAATGCAGGGCGGTCGGATACGCAGTATTTT

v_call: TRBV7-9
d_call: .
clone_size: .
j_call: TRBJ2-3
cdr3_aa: CASSLMGLFTDTQYF
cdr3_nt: TGTGCCAGCAGCTTAATGGGACTTTTCACAGATACGCAGTATTTT

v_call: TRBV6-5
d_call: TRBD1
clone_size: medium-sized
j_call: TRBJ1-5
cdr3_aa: CASQQGADQPQHF
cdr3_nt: TGTGCCAGCCAACAGGGGGCGGATCAGCCCCAGCATTTT

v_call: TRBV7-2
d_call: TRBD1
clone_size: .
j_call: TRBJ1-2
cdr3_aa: CASSLVGGGDSYGYTF
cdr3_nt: TGTGCCAGCAGCTTAGTAGGGGGTGGGGACAGCTATGGCTACACCTTC

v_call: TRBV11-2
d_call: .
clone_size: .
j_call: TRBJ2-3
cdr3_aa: CASSLARTSTDTQYF
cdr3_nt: TGTGCCAGCAGCTTAGCTAGAACTAGCACAGATACGCAGTATTTT

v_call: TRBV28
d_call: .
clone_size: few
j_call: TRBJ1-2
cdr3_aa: CASKSPEDYGYTF
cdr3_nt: TGTGCCAGCAAATCGCCTGAGGACTATGGCTACACCTTC

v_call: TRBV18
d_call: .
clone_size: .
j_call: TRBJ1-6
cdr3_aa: CASSPTGADSPLHF
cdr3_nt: TGTGCCAGCTCACCGACAGGAGCTGATTCACCCCTCCACTTT

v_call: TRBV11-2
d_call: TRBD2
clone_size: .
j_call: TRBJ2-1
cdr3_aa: CASSLGVGGLVNNEQFF
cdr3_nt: TGTGCCAGCAGCTTAGGAGTGGGAGGACTAGTGAACAATGAGCAGTTCTTC

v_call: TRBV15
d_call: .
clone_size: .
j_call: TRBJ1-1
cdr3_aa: CATSRDLGGYTEAFF
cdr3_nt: TGTGCCACCAGCAGAGATCTAGGGGGATACACTGAAGCTTTCTTT

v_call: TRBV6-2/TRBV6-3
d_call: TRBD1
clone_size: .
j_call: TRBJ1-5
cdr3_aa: CASGPTGDASPQHF
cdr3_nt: TGTGCCAGCGGCCCGACAGGGGACGCATCGCCCCAGCATTTT

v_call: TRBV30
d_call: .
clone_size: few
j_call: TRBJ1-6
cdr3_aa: CAWSSGVGSPLHF
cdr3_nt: TGTGCCTGGAGTTCAGGGGTGGGATCACCCCTCCACTTT

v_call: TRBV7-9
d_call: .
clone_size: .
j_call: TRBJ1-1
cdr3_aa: CASSRVEQGTEAFF
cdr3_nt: TGTGCCAGCAGCCGAGTGGAACAGGGCACTGAAGCTTTCTTT

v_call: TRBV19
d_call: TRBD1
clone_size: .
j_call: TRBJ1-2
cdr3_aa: CASSVTGGVGYTF
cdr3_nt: TGTGCCAGTAGTGTTACAGGGGGCGTCGGCTACACCTTC

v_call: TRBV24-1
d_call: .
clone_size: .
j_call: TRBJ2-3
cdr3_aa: CATSDLHTQYF
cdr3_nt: TGTGCCACCAGTGATCTTCATACGCAGTATTTT

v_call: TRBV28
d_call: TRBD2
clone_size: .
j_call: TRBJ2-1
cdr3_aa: CASSLLAGVDNEQFF
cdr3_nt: TGTGCCAGCAGTTTACTAGCGGGAGTCGACAATGAGCAGTTCTTC

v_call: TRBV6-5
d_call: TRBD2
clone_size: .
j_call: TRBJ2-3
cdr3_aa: CASSYSGLSGDTQYF
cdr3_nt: TGTGCCAGCAGTTACTCGGGACTAAGCGGGGATACGCAGTATTTT

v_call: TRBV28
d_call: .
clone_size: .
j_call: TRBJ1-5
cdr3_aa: CASSLAGDSNQPQHF
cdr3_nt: TGTGCCAGCAGTTTAGCAGGGGATTCCAATCAGCCCCAGCATTTT

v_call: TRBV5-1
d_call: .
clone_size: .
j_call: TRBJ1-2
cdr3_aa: CASSLDAGFDGYTF
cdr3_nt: TGCGCCAGCAGCTTGGATGCGGGGTTTGATGGCTACACCTTC

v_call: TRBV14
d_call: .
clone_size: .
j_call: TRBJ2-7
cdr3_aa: CASRPRTAGEEQYF
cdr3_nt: TGTGCCAGCAGACCAAGGACAGCCGGGGAGGAGCAGTACTTC

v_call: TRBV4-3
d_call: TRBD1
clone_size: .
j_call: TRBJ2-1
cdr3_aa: CASSQDYRGLSNEQFF
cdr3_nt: TGCGCCAGCAGCCAAGATTACAGGGGGCTCAGCAATGAGCAGTTCTTC

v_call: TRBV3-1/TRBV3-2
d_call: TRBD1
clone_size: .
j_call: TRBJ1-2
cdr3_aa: CASSQGDRGYFGYTF
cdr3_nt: TGTGCCAGCAGCCAAGGGGACAGGGGGTATTTCGGCTACACCTTC

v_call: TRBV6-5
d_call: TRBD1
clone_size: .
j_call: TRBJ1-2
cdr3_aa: CASSRLQGAYGYTF
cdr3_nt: TGTGCCAGCAGCCGACTACAGGGGGCGTACGGCTACACCTTC

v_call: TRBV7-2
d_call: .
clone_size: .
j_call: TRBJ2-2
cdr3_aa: CASSKGLNTGELFF
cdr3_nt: TGTGCCAGCAGCAAAGGACTAAATACCGGGGAGCTGTTTTTT

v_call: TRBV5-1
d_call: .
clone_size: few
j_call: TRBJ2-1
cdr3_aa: CASSLVSLVEQFF
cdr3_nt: TGCGCCAGCAGCTTGGTGTCGCTAGTTGAGCAGTTCTTC

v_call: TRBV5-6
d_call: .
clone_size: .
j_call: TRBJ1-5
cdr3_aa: CASSLAQGRDQPQHF
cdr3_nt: TGTGCCAGCAGCTTGGCGCAGGGAAGGGATCAGCCCCAGCATTTT

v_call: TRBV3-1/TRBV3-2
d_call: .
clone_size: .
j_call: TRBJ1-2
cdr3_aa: CASSQGEAGDYGYTF
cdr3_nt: TGTGCCAGCAGCCAAGGGGAGGCAGGAGACTATGGCTACACCTTC

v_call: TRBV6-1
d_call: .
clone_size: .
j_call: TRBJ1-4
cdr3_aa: CASSEAVIRGANEKLFF
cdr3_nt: TGTGCCAGCAGTGAAGCTGTCATTCGTGGAGCTAATGAAAAACTGTTTTTT

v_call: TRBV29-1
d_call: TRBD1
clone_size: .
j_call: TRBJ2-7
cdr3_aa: CSASDRAPYEQYF
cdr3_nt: TGCAGCGCATCGGACAGGGCCCCCTACGAGCAGTACTTC

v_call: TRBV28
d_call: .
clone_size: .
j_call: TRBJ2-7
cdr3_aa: CATLNSGGSSYEQYF
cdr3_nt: TGTGCCACACTAAATAGCGGAGGTAGCTCCTACGAGCAGTACTTC

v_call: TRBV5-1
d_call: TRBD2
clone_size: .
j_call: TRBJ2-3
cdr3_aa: CASSFRLAGGSGRATDTQYF
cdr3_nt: TGCGCCAGCAGCTTCCGACTAGCGGGAGGAAGCGGGAGGGCCACAGATACGCAGTATTTT

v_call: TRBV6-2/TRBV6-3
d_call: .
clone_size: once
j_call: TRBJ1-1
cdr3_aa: CASSYPGKIAEAFF
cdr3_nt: TGTGCCAGCAGTTATCCAGGGAAAATCGCTGAAGCTTTCTTT

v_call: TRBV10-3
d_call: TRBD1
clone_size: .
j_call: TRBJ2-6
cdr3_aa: CAITGDRVGSGANVLTF
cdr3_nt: TGTGCCATCACTGGGGACAGGGTGGGATCTGGGGCCAACGTCCTGACTTTC

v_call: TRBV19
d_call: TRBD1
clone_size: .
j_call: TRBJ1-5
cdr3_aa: CASSLGQGLGSNQPQHF
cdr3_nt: TGTGCCAGTAGTTTGGGACAGGGTCTAGGGAGCAATCAGCCCCAGCATTTT

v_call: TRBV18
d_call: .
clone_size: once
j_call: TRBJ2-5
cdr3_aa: CASSPFDHREIIETQYF
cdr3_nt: TGTGCCAGCTCACCATTCGATCACAGGGAGATCATCGAGACCCAGTACTTC

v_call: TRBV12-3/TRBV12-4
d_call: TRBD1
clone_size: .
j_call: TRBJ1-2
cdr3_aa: CASRPTGGSGYTF
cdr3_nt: TGTGCCAGCAGGCCGACAGGGGGCTCTGGCTACACCTTC

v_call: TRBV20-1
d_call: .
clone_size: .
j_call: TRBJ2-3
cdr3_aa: CSATVDTQYF
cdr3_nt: TGCAGTGCCACGGTGGATACGCAGTATTTT

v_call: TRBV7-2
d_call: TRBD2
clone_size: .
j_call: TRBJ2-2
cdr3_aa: CASSLRSGGQTGELFF
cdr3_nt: TGTGCCAGCAGCTTAAGAAGCGGGGGGCAAACCGGGGAGCTGTTTTTT

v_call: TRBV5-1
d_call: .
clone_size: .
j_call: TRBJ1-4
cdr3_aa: CASSFEGAGEKLFF
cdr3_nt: TGCGCCAGCAGCTTCGAAGGGGCAGGAGAAAAACTGTTTTTT

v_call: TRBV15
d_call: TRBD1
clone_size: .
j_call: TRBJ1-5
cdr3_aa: CATSRADWTGVQPQHF
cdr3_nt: TGTGCCACCAGCAGAGCTGATTGGACAGGGGTGCAGCCCCAGCATTTT

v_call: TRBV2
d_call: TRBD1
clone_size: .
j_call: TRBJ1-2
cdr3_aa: CASSQYDRGDYGYTF
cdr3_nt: TGTGCCAGCAGTCAATACGACAGGGGAGACTATGGCTACACCTTC

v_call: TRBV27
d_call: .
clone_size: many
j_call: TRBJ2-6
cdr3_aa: CASSEWGGSGANVLTF
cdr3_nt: TGTGCCAGCAGCGAATGGGGGGGCAGTGGGGCCAACGTCCTGACTTTC

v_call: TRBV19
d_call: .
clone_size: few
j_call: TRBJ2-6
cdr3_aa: CASRPRDESGVTGANVLTF
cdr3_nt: TGTGCCAGCCGTCCGAGGGACGAGTCGGGAGTTACTGGGGCCAACGTCCTGACTTTC

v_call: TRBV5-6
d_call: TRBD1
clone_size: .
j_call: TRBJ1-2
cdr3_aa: CASSLGTGFNYGYTF
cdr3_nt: TGTGCCAGCAGCTTAGGGACAGGCTTTAACTATGGCTACACCTTC

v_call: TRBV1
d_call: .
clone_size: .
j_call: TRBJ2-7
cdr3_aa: CTSSQVCDLASYEQYF
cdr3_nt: TGCACCAGCAGCCAAGTGTGCGACTTAGCATCCTACGAGCAGTACTTC

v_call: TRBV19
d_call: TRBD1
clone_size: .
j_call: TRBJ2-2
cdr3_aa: CASSTTGGRFGELFF
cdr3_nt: TGTGCCAGTAGTACGACAGGGGGCCGCTTTGGGGAGCTGTTTTTT

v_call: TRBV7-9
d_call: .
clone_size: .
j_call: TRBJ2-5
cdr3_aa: CASSLPAGDQETQYF
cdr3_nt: TGTGCCAGCAGCTTACCCGCCGGGGACCAAGAGACCCAGTACTTC

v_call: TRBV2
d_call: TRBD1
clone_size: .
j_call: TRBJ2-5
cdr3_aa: CASGRQGLGETQYF
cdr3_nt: TGTGCCAGCGGACGACAGGGTTTGGGAGAGACCCAGTACTTC

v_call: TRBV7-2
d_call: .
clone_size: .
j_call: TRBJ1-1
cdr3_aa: CASSFSGGGLGEAFF
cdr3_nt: TGTGCCAGCAGCTTCAGCGGGGGGGGCCTAGGTGAAGCTTTCTTT